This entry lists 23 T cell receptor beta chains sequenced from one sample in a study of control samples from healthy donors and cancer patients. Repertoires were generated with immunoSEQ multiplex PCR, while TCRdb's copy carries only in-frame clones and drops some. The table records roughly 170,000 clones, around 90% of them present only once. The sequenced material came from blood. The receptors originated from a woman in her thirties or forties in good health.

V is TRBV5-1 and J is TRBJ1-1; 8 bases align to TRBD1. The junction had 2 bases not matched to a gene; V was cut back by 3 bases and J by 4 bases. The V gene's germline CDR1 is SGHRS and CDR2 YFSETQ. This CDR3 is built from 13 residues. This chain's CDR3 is CASSWTGPTEAFF. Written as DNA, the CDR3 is TGCGCCAGCAGCTGGACAGGGCCCACTGAAGCTTTCTTT.

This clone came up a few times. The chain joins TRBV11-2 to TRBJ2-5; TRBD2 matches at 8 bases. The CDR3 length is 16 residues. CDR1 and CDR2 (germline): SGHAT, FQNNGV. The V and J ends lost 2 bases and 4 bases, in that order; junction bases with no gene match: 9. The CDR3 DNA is TGTGCCAGCAGCTTAAATACGGGGGGGCTGGGAGAGACCCAGTACTTC. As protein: CASSLNTGGLGETQYF. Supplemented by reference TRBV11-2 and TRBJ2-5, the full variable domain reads EAGVAQSPRYKIIEKRQSVAFWCNPISGHATLYWYQQILGQGPKLLIQFQNNGVVDDSQLPKDRFSAERLKGVDSTLKIQPAKLEDSAVYLCASSLNTGGLGETQYFGPGTRLLVL.

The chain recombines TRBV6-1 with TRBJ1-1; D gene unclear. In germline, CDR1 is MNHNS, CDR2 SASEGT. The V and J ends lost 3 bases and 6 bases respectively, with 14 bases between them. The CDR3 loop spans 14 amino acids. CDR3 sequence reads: CASSDLRGSAEAFF. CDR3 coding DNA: TGTGCCAGCAGTGACCTACGAGGGAGTGCTGAAGCTTTCTTT.

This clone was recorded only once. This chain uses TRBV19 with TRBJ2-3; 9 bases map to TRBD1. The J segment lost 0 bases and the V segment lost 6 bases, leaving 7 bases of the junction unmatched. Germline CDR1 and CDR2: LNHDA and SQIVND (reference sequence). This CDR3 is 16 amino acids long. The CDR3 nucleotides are TGTGCCAGTAGACCGGGACAGGGATTGAGCACAGATACGCAGTATTTT. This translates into CASRPGQGLSTDTQYF. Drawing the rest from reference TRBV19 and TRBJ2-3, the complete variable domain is DGGITQSPKYLFRKEGQNVTLSCEQNLNHDAMYWYRQDPGQGLRLIYYSQIVNDFQKGDIAEGYSVSREKKESFPLTVTSAQKNPTAFYLCASRPGQGLSTDTQYFGPGTRLTVL.

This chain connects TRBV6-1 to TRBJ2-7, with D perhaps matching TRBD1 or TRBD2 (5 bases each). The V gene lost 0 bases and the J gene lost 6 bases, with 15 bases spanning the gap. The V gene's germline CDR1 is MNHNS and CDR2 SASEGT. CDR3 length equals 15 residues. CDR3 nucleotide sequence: TGTGCCAGCAGTGAAGCCCCCCGGATGGGGGTCGAGCAGTACTTC. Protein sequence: CASSEAPRMGVEQYF.

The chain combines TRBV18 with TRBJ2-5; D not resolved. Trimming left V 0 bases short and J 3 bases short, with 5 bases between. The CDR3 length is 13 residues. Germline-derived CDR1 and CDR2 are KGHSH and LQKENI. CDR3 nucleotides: TGTGCCAGCTCACCACCCTCGAAAGAGACCCAGTACTTC. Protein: CASSPPSKETQYF.

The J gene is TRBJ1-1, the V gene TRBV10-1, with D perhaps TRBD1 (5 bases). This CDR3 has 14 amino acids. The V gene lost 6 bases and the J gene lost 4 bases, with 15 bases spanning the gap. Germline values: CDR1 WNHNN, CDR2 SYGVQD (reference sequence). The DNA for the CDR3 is TGCGCCAGCAGCCTAGACCCGAGGGGCACTGAAGCTTTCTTT. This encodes CASSLDPRGTEAFF.

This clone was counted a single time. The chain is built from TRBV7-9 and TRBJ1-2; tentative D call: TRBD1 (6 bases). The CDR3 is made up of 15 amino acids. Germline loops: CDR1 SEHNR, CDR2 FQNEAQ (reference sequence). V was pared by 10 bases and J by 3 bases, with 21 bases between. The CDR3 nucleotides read TGTGCCACCCCACTCGTGACAGGAGGGGACTATGGCTACACCTTC. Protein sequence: CATPLVTGGDYGYTF.

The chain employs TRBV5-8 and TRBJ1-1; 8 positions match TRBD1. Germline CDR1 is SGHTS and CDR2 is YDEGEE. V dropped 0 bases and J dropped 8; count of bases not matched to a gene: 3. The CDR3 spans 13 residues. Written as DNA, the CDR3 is TGTGCCAGCAGCTTGGGACAGGGGAAAGAAGCTTTCTTT. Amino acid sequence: CASSLGQGKEAFF.

CDR3: CASSFGRPGWSGANVLTF. The CDR3 DNA reads TGTGCCAGCAGCTTCGGCAGGCCGGGTTGGTCTGGGGCCAACGTCCTGACTTTC. The genes are TRBV7-9 and TRBJ2-6; D unresolved. V gave up 3 bases and J gave up 1 base, with 16 bases separating them. The CDR3 has 18 residues. The V gene's germline CDR1 is SEHNR and CDR2 FQNEAQ (reference sequence).

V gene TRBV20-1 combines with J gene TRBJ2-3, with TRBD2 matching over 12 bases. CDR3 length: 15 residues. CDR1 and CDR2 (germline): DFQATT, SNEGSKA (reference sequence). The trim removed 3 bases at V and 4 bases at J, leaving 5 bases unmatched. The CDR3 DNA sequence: TGCAGTGCTAGTATGCTAGCGGGGGGGCCAGATACGCAGTATTTT. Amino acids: CSASMLAGGPDTQYF.

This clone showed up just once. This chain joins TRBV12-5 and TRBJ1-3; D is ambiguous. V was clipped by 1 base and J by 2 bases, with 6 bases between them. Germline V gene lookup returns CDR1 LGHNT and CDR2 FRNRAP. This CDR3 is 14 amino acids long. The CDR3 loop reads CASGLEGTGNTIYF. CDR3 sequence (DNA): TGTGCTAGTGGTTTGGAGGGCACTGGAAACACCATATATTTT.

CDR3 loop: CASSPSGTNEKLFF. In DNA, the CDR3 is TGTGCCAGCTCACCAAGCGGAACTAATGAAAAACTGTTTTTT. This chain joins TRBV18 and TRBJ1-4; D unclear. Germline values: CDR1 KGHSH, CDR2 LQKENI. This CDR3 spans 14 amino acids. Trimming took 2 bases from V and 1 from J, leaving 5 bases between them.

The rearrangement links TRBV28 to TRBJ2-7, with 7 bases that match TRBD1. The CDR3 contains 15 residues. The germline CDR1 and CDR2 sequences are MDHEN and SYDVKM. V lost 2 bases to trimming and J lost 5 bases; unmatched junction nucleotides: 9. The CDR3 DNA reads TGTGCCAGCAGTTTAAGGGGGCTAGGTAAGGACGAGCAGTACTTC. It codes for CASSLRGLGKDEQYF.

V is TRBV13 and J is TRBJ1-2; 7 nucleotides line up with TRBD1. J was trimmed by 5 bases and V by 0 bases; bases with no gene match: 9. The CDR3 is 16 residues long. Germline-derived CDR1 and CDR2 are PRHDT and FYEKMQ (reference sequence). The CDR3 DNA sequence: TGTGCCAGCAGCTTAGGCCCTACAGGGGCGGGGTATGGCTACACCTTC. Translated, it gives CASSLGPTGAGYGYTF.

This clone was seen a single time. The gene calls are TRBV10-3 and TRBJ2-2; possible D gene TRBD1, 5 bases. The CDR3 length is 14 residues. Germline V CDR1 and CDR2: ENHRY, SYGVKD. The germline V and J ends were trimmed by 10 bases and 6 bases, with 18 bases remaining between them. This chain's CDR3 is CATQQGDWAGELFF. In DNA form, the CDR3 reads TGTGCCACCCAGCAAGGGGATTGGGCCGGGGAGCTGTTTTTT.

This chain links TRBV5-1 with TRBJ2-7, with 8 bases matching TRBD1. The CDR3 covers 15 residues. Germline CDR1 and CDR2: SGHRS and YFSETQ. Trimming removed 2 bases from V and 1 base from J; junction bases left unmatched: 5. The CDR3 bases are TGCGCCAGCAGCTTCGGACAGGGAGCATCCTACGAGCAGTACTTC. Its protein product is CASSFGQGASYEQYF.

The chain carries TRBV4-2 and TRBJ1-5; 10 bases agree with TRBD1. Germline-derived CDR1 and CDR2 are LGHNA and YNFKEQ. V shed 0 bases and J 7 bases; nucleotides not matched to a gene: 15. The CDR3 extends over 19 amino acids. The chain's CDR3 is CASSQDYYGGTGVGQPQHF. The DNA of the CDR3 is TGTGCCAGCAGCCAAGATTATTACGGCGGGACAGGGGTAGGGCAGCCCCAGCATTTT.

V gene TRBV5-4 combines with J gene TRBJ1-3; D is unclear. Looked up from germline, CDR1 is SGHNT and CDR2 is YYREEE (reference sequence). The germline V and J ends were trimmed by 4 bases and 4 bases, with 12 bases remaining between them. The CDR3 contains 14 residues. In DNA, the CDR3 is TGTGCCAGCAGCCCAGACTTGGCGGGAAACACCATATATTTT. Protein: CASSPDLAGNTIYF. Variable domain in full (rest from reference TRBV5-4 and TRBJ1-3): ETGVTQSPTHLIKTRGQQVTLRCSSQSGHNTVSWYQQALGQGPQFIFQYYREEENGRGNFPPRFSGLQFPNYSSELNVNALELDDSALYLCASSPDLAGNTIYFGEGSWLTVV.

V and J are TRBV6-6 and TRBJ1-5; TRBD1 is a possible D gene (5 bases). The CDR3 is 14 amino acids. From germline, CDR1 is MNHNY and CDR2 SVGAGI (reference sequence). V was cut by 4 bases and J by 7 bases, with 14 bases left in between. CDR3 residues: CASSSGTINQPQHF. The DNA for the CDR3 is TGTGCCAGCAGTTCCGGGACGATAAACCAGCCCCAGCATTTT.

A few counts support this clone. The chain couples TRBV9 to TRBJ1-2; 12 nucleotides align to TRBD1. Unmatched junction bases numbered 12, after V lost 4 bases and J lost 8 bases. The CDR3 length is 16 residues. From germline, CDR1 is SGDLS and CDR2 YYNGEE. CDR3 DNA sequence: TGTGCCAGCAGCCCGCCACAGGGACAGGGGGCTGGAGGCTACACCTTC. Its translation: CASSPPQGQGAGGYTF.

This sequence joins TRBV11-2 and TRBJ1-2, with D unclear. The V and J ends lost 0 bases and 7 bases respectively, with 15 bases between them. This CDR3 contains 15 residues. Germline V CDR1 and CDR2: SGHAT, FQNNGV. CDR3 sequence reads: CASSLDRSVGSGYTF. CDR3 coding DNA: TGTGCCAGCAGCTTAGATAGGTCGGTCGGGAGTGGCTACACCTTC.

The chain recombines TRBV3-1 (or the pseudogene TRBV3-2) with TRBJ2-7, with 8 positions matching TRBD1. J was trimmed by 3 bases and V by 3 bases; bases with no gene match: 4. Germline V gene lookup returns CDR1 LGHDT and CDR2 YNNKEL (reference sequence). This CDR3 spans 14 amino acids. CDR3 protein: CASSQFTGGYEQYF. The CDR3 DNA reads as TGTGCCAGCAGCCAGTTTACAGGGGGCTACGAGCAGTACTTC.